This record looks at one T cell receptor (beta chain) sequence and its context. Its antigen remains unidentified. This sample is part of a study of a mutant IDH1 vaccine in newly diagnosed glioma. Looking at the study overall: Before enrollment, the patients had been treated with radiotherapy alone, temozolomide alone, or both together. Most of them had received both.

Between the trimmed V and J ends, which lost 5 bases and 4 bases, there was a span of 11 bases. The CDR3 totals 14 residues. CDR1 and CDR2 from the germline V gene are MDHEN and SYDVKM. Using immunoSEQ multiplex PCR, the repertoire was profiled, and TCRdb retains in-frame clones only, with some absent. The table includes tens of thousands of clones, 85% to 90% detected once. Time point defined: week 23, last vaccination. It was 300 ug of mutant IDH1 20-mer peptide that made up each vaccine dose, given with topical imiquimod. Material: PBMCs, obtained from a glioma patient whose treatment included an IDH1 peptide vaccine. The chain recombines TRBV28 with TRBJ1-4; D is possibly TRBD1 (5 bases). This clonotype was sampled from a man aged 40-50 years with glioma. This CDR3 reads CASSQQGVNEKLFF. The CDR3 nucleotides are TGTGCCAGCAGTCAGCAGGGAGTTAATGAAAAACTGTTTTTT. Supplemented by reference TRBV28 and TRBJ1-4, the full variable domain reads DVKVTQSSRYLVKRTGEKVFLECVQDMDHENMFWYRQDPGLGLRLIYFSYDVKMKEKGDIPEGYSVSREKKERFSLILESASTNQTSMYLCASSQQGVNEKLFFGSGTQLSVL.